This is a list of T cell receptor beta chains from one sample in a study of T cell responses to AZD1222 COVID-19 vaccine. The table came from immunoSEQ multiplex PCR; TCRdb's copy has only in-frame clones and leaves some out. Among under 100,000 clones listed, 80% to 90% were seen once. The material sequenced was peripheral blood, taken 28 days after the second AZD1222 dose. The receptors originated from an adult who received the AZD1222 COVID-19 vaccine. CDR3s include the opening cysteine and the closing phenylalanine or tryptophan. The D gene is left open where the match is weak. Rows may omit the clone size; those that give it use once, few, many or a size class.

j_call	clone_size	cdr3_length	d_call	v_call	cdr3_nt	cdr3_aa
TRBJ2-3	NA	15	NA	TRBV18	TGTGCCAGCAGAACCACTGGAAGGGCCACAGATACGCAGTATTTT	CASRTTGRATDTQYF
TRBJ1-6	NA	16	TRBD1	TRBV5-8	TGTGCCAGCAGCTTGGCCTGGAGGGGGCAGAATTCACCCCTCCACTTT	CASSLAWRGQNSPLHF
TRBJ1-2	NA	17	TRBD1	TRBV11-3	TGTGCCAGCAGCCAAGGAGTCCCGGGACAGGGGAGTGTTGGCTACACCTTC	CASSQGVPGQGSVGYTF
TRBJ1-3	NA	13	TRBD1	TRBV5-8	TGTGCCAGCAGCTTGACCAGGGGGAACACCATATATTTT	CASSLTRGNTIYF
TRBJ1-4	NA	15	NA	TRBV5-1	TGCGCCAGCAGAAGAACCGGGACCGTGACTGAAAAACTGTTTTTT	CASRRTGTVTEKLFF
TRBJ2-3	NA	14	NA	TRBV18	TGTGCCAGCTCACCCCCAGGGTCCAGGAATACGCAGTATTTT	CASSPPGSRNTQYF
TRBJ1-2	NA	14	TRBD1	TRBV5-1	TGCGCCAGCCGGACAGGGCGGGGGAACTATGGCTACACCTTC	CASRTGRGNYGYTF
TRBJ2-7	NA	15	TRBD2	TRBV19	TGTGCCAGTAGTATAAGAGCGGGAGCATTCCACGAGCAGTACTTC	CASSIRAGAFHEQYF
TRBJ1-2	NA	16	TRBD1	TRBV5-1	TGCGCCAGCAGCTTCCCGTCGGACAGGGGGAATCCTGGCTACACCTTC	CASSFPSDRGNPGYTF
TRBJ2-5	NA	15	TRBD1	TRBV11-3	TGTGCCAGCAGCTCCTCCACCGGGACAGGGGCGACCCAGTACTTC	CASSSSTGTGATQYF
TRBJ2-3	NA	14	NA	TRBV9	TGTGCCAGCAGCGTGGCTTCCAGTACAGATACGCAGTATTTT	CASSVASSTDTQYF
TRBJ1-6	NA	17	NA	TRBV18	TGTGCCAGCTCACCACGGTCAGGGAGGTCCGATAATTCACCCCTCCACTTT	CASSPRSGRSDNSPLHF
TRBJ1-5	few	14	NA	TRBV19	TGTGCCAGTAGTATGGCGGACGCTCTTTGGCCCCAGCATTTT	CASSMADALWPQHF
TRBJ2-1	NA	14	NA	TRBV11-3	TGTGCCAGCAGCTTTAGTAAAGTGAGTGGTGAGCAGTTCTTC	CASSFSKVSGEQFF
TRBJ2-1	NA	12	NA	TRBV11-3	TGTGCCAGCAGTTTGACCTGGGATGAGCAGTTCTTC	CASSLTWDEQFF
TRBJ1-1	NA	14	NA	TRBV7-2	TGTGCCAGCAGCTTAGATCCGCTGAACACTGAAGCTTTCTTT	CASSLDPLNTEAFF
TRBJ1-5	NA	15	NA	TRBV19	TGTGCCAGTAGTATGCGGGGCATGGGCAATCAGCCCCAGCATTTT	CASSMRGMGNQPQHF
TRBJ2-2	NA	11	NA	TRBV11-2	TGTGCCAGCAGAGAGGTGAGGGAGCTGTTTTTT	CASREVRELFF
TRBJ1-4	once	16	TRBD1	TRBV18	TGTGCCAGCTCATGGGACAGGGGGACCACTAATGAAAAACTGTTTTTT	CASSWDRGTTNEKLFF
TRBJ2-7	NA	16	TRBD2	TRBV18	TGTGCCAGCTCACCTTACACTAGCGGGGATCTTTACGAGCAGTACTTC	CASSPYTSGDLYEQYF
TRBJ2-6	few	13	NA	TRBV2	TGTGCCAGCAGGGGGCCTGGGGCCAACGTCCTGACTTTC	CASRGPGANVLTF
TRBJ1-1	once	14	NA	TRBV10-3	TGTGCCATCAGTGCTCTACTAGGGAACACTGAAGCTTTCTTT	CAISALLGNTEAFF
TRBJ2-2	NA	14	NA	TRBV6-5	TGTGCCAGCAGGCCTACCACGAACACCGGGGAGCTGTTTTTT	CASRPTTNTGELFF
TRBJ2-3	NA	16	TRBD2	TRBV24-1	TGTGCCACCAGTGACCCTAGCGGCGCAAGCACAGATACGCAGTATTTT	CATSDPSGASTDTQYF
TRBJ1-5	NA	13	NA	TRBV11-3	TGTGCCAGCAGCTCCAATCCGAATCAGCCCCAGCATTTT	CASSSNPNQPQHF
TRBJ1-2	NA	15	NA	TRBV3-1/TRBV3-2	TGTGCCAGCAGCCAAGATATCCCAGCGGACTATGGCTACACCTTC	CASSQDIPADYGYTF
TRBJ2-1	NA	16	TRBD2	TRBV2	TGTGCCAGCAGTGGACCTCGGGGGGGCTCCTACAATGAGCAGTTCTTC	CASSGPRGGSYNEQFF